Below, one TCR beta chain is given with its context. No antigen is known for it. No base-level quality is on record; no much larger clone is a single base apart. The donors were healthy, HIV-negative adults who had no recently reported acute infections or vaccinations. All donors were Caucasian adults living in Nashville, Tennessee, USA. CD4+ T cells were enriched by magnetic negative selection, after which naive cells were positively selected on CD45RA and the negative fraction was taken as the memory subset. After blood collection by leukapheresis, PBMCs were isolated using Ficoll-Histopaque density gradient centrifugation and then cryopreserved in the vapor phase of liquid nitrogen. Analytical flow cytometry was used to check the purity and quantity of every magnetically sorted T cell population. Genomic DNA was isolated from every sorted fraction and measured by UV absorbance on a Nanodrop 2000c.

This sample stems from a study of shared clonotypes between healthy human individuals (TCRdb year 2020). For context, the study as a whole: Two women and a few men aged 18 to 49 years were included in the cohort. Between about 0.8 and 9 billion PBMCs per donor were obtained by leukapheresis. To estimate repertoire size and how much clonotypes are shared between individuals, the study performed deep sequencing of blood TCR repertoires from a few healthy adults. To increase sequencing depth and limit assay-specific biases, TCR repertoire library preparation and sequencing were carried out by different laboratories using diverse techniques. For each donor, CD4 naive and CD4 memory were each given three plates, CD8 naive was given two plates, and CD8 memory was given one plate. What the authors observed across the whole study: Compared with non-shared clonotypes, the clonotypes found in all four sorted-subset donors had higher generation probabilities. Pairwise subsampling indicated that sequencing depth was expected to affect the degree of clonotype sharing among donors. Even with the large sequencing depth, rarefaction of the sorted-subset datasets indicated that sequencing was incomplete. Naive subsets generally had larger estimated clonotype richness than memory subsets did. Because the study included a small number of donors, the genetic and exposure-history diversity represented was limited. When a few donors were compared, the shared fraction of clonotypes was about 5.2% for naive CD4, over 3% for naive CD8, 2% to 2.5% for memory CD4, and 0.35% to 0.4% for memory CD8. Sampling was limited to blood, and TCR repertoires in tissue likely differ from TCR repertoires in blood.

TCR CDR3 regions were amplified from genomic DNA by multiplex PCR using the deep immunoSEQ assay. Extracted genomic DNA from each cell subset was distributed evenly across all wells of several immunoSEQ 96-well plates, and each plate was treated as a replicate. Each replicate PCR for sorted subsets received roughly 0.2 ug genomic DNA, equal to 28,000 or so T cell genomes. Purified libraries were quantified with a Qubit 3.0 fluorometer, sized on a Bioanalyzer 2100, and re-quantified with the KAPA Library Quantification kit. A separate single-read 150-cycle Illumina NextSeq 550 flow cell was used to sequence each immunoSEQ 96-well plate. The authors' analysis ran thus. The immunoSEQ output contained only junctional sequences without quality scores, so filtering could not match that applied to full-length reads. Sequences were annotated with PyIR, a Python wrapper for IgBLAST v1.9, and V/J genes and CDR3 were assigned using IMGT germline references. Reads were filtered out if the reads had weak V/J assignments (E-value above 1e-6), no CDR3, stop codons, out-of-frame junctions, or ambiguous translated residues. A V3J clonotype was defined by an identical inferred V gene, J gene, and CDR3 amino acid sequence. Percentage overlap between repertoires was calculated by dividing the number of shared unique clonotypes by the size of the smaller repertoire. Three approaches were used to assess repertoire richness: RTK rarefaction, the Chao1 estimator, and Recon v2.1 estimates of unobserved clonotypes. Generation probabilities for all TCRbeta clonotypes obtained by the gDNA method from a handful of donors were computed using OLGA. As stored in TCRdb, this immuneACCESS dataset retains in-frame rearrangements with V and J assigned. A fraction of the clones does not appear; measured against another copy, unresolved V genes explain less than half of the discrepancy, and the remainder lacks a known reason. V, J and clone size reflect that table, while D and trimming were determined from the DNA. The sample data list 2 million to 2.5 million clones, and about 92% of these were observed just once. Under 0.45% of the sample is held by the ten biggest clonotypes.

Inclusive of the bounding cysteine and phenylalanine, the CDR3 is 13 residues long. CDR3 DNA is the only sequence kept; it has 39 bases, read in frame from the first base. V and J lose 3 bases and 7 bases, and a span of 12 bases separates them. CDR1 and CDR2, looked up from the germline V gene, are SNHLY and FYNNEI. The sequenced sample consisted of naive CD4+ T cells from PBMCs. The cell subset or site tag for this specimen amounts to: CD45RA+ positively selected. This clonotype originated in a man aged 18-30 years in good health. Some clones in this sample may be carry-over from other donors' samples. The rearrangement joined TRBV2 to TRBJ2-5; the D gene is perhaps TRBD1, on 5 matching bases. In nucleotides, the sequence is TGTGCCAGCAGTGACCAGGGCGGTGGGACCCAGTACTTC. It translates as CASSDQGGGTQYF.